The sequence of this T cell receptor beta chain was determined in a study of technical replicates of blood from several donors. Method: immunoSEQ multiplex PCR; TCRdb's copy keeps in-frame clones and lacks some. Of around 70,000 clones in the sample, under 98% are singletons; the top ten hold around 0.3%. The germline V gene has CDR1 MNHNY and CDR2 SVGAGI (reference sequence). Unmatched junction bases numbered 15, after V lost 9 bases and J lost 6 bases. The CDR3 is 15 amino acids. The V call is TRBV6-6, the J call TRBJ2-7, with 9 positions matching TRBD1. Sequencing input: T cells isolated from PBMCs. This TCR was sampled from a human donor in good health. The CDR3 sequence is CASNPTPGQGFEQYF. DNA for the CDR3: TGTGCCAGTAATCCTACTCCGGGACAGGGTTTCGAGCAGTACTTC.